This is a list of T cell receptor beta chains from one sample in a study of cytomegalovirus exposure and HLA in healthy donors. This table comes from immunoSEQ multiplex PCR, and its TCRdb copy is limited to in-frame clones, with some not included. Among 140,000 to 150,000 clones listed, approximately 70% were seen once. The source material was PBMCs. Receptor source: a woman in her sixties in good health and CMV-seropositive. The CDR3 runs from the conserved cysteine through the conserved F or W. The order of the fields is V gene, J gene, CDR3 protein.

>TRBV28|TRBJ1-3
CASSSPGTGLSNIYF
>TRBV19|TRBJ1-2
CASSTGTGGYGYTF
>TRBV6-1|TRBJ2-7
CASSYSYSYEQYF
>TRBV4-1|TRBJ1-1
CASSQETRGNTEAFF
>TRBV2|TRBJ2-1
CASSARVSGVPYNEQFF
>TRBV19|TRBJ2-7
CASSIGPPSYEQYF
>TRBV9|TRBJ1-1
CASSGAGNTEAFF
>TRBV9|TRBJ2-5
CASSPHGLAGRQETQYF
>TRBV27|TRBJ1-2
CASKGPNYGYTF
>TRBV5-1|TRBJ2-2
CASSLGGTGELFF
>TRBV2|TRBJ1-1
CATMGQGRTEAFF
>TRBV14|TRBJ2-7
CASSTGKGEQYF
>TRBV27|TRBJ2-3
CASSLSGTTPTDTQYF
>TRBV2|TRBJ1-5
CASSDRSSQPQHF
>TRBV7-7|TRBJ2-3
CASSLGREFTDTQYF
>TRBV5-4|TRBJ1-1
CASSLVASTEAFF
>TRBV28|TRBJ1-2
CASGDMYGYTF
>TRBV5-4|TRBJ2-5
CASSSRQGPPETQYF
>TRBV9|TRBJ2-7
CASSVSGTLEGEQYF
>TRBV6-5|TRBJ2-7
CASSYASGRGSYEQYF
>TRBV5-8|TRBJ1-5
CASSLVASSPQHF
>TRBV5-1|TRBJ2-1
CASSRTGDSNEQFF
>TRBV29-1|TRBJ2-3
CSVEGGVTPQGSTDTQYF
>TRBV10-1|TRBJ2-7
CASSEYTGVSYEQYF
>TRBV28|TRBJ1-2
CASSYQARDYGYTF
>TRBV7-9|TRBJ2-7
CASSPGTGVKEQYF
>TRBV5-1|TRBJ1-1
CASSLRGTGEAFF
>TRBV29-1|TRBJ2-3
CSVDSGSGRDTQYF
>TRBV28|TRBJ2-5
CASSPLQRDFEETQYF